This T cell receptor beta chain was identified in a study of vaccination and CD4 T cells after COVID-19. The overall study: Control wells got either CEFX epitopes, HIV-1 Nef peptides, or no peptide at all. Study-level findings and limits: Early timepoints after natural infection were not analyzed in these convalescent patients.

Researchers used the Oncomine TCR Beta short-read assay to sequence DNA from cultured CD4+ T cells. The source of extracted genomic DNA was cultured CD4+ T cells. TCRdb ran MiXCR on the PCR reads and lists one entry per CDR3 protein. The table records around 20,000 distinct CDR3 sequences, over 35% of them present only once. In germline, CDR1 is MNHNS, CDR2 SASEGT. The CDR3 is made up of 12 amino acids. Germline trimming cut 6 bases from V and 14 bases from J; bases unmatched to any gene: 5. This clonotype has only one observation. Antigen unknown. Time point indicated: late sampling 161 to 241 days after vaccination in three convalescent patients. Stated treatment: roughly 11-day PBMC culture with coronavirus spike peptide pools or control peptides (ViraFEST assay). Before TCRs were sequenced, ViraFEST expanded antigen-specific T cells with peptide pools.

The rearrangement links TRBV6-1 to TRBJ2-1; TRBD2 agrees at 12 bases. The sequencing used CD4+ T cells from blood, cultured in vitro, collected about 7 months after SARS-CoV-2 vaccination. The sequence was collected from a human donor who had recovered from COVID-19. The CDR3 loop is CASRVTSGSEFF. In DNA, the CDR3 is TGTGCCAGCAGGGTGACTAGCGGGAGCGAGTTCTTC.